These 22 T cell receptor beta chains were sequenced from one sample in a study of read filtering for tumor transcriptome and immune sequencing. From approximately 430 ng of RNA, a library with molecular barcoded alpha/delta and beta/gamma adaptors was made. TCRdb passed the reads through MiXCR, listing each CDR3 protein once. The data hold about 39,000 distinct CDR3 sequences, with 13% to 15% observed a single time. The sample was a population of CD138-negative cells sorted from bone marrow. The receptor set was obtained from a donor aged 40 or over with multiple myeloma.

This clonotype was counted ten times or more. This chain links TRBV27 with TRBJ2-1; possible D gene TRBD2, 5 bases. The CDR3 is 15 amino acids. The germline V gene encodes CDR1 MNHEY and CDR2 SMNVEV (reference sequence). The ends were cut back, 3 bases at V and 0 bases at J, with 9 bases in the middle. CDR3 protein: CASSFGVSSYNEQFF. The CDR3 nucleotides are TGTGCCAGCAGTTTCGGGGTTAGCTCCTACAATGAGCAGTTCTTC.

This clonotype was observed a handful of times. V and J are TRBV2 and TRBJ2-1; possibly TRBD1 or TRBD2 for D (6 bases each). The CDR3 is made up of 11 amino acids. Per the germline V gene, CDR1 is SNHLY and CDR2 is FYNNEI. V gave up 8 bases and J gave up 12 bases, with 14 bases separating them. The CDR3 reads CASLRGDGQFF. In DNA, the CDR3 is TGTGCCAGCTTGAGGGGGGATGGGCAGTTCTTC.

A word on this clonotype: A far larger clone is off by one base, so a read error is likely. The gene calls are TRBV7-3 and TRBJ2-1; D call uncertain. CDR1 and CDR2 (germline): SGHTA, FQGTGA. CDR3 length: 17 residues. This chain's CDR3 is CAGSLESRFISYNEQFF. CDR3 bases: TGTGCCGGCAGCTTAGAATCTCGGTTCATCTCCTACAATGAGCAGTTCTTC.

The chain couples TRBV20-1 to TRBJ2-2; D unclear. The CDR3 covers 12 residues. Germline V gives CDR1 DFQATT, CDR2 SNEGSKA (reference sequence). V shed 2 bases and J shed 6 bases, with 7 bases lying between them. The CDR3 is CSARRVPGELFF. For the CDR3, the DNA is TGCAGTGCTAGAAGGGTACCCGGGGAGCTGTTTTTT.

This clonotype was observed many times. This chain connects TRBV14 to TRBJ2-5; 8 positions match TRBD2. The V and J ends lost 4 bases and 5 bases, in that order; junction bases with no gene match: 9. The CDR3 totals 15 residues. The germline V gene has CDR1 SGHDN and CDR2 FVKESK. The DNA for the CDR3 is TGTGCCAGCAGCCGAGTCAGCGGGGGCCTGGAGACCCAGTACTTC. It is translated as CASSRVSGGLETQYF. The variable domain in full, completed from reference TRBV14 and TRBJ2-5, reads EAGVTQFPSHSVIEKGQTVTLRCDPISGHDNLYWYRRVMGKEIKFLLHFVKESKQDESGMPNNRFLAERTGGTYSTLKVQPAELEDSGVYFCASSRVSGGLETQYFGPGTRLLVL.

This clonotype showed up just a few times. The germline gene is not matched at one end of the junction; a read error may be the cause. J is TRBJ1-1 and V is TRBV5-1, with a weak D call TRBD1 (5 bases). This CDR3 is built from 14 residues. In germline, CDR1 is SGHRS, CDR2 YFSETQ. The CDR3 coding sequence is TGCGCCAGCAGCTTAAGACAGACGGGAACTGAGGCTTTCTTT. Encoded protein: CASSLRQTGTEAFF. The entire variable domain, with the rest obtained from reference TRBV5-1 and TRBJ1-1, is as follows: KAGVTQTPRYLIKTRGQQVTLSCSPISGHRSVSWYQQTPGQGLQFLFEYFSETQRNKGNFPGRFSGRQFSNSRSEMNVSTLELGDSALYLCASSLRQTGTEAFFGQGTRLTVV.

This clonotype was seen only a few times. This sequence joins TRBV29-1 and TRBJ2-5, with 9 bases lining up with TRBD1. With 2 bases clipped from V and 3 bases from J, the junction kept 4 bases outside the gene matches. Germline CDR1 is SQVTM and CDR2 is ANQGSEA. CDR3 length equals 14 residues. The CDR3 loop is CSVELGQGKETQYF. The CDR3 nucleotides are TGCAGCGTTGAATTAGGACAGGGGAAAGAGACCCAGTACTTC.

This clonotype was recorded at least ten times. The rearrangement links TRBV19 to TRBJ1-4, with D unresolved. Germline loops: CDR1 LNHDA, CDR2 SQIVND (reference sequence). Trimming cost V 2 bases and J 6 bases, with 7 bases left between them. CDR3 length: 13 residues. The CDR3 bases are TGTGCCAGTAGTATACGGATGGATGAAAAACTGTTTTTT. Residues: CASSIRMDEKLFF.

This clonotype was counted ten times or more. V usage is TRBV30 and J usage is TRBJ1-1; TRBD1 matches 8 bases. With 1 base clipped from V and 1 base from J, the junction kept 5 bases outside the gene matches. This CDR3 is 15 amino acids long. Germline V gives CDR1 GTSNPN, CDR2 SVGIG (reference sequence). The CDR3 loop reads CAWSAPDRANTEAFF. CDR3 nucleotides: TGTGCCTGGAGTGCTCCGGACAGGGCGAACACTGAAGCTTTCTTT.

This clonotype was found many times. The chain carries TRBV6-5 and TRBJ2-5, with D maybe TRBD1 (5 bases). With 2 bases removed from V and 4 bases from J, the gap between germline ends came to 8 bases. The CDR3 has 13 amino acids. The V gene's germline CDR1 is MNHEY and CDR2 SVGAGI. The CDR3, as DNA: TGTGCCAGCAGTTACAGGGGTCCAGAGACCCAGTACTTC. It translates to CASSYRGPETQYF.

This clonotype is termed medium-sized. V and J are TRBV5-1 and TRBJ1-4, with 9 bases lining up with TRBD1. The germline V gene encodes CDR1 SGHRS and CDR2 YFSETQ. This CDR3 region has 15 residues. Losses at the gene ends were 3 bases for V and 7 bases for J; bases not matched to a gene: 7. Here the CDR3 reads CASSSRTGVGEKLFF. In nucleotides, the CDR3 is TGCGCCAGCAGCTCGAGGACAGGGGTTGGTGAAAAACTGTTTTTT.

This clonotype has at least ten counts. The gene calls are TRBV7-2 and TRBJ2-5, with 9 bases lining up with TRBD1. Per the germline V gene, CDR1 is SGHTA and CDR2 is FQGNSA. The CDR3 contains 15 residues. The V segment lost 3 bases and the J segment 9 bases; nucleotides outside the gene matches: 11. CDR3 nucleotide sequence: TGTGCCAGCAGCTTCCCGGGACAGGGAAAAATCCCCCAGTACTTC. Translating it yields CASSFPGQGKIPQYF.

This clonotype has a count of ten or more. The CDR3 region has the DNA TGTGCCAGCACCATACGGAGGGGGCAGGACGAGCAGTACTTC. It translates to CASTIRRGQDEQYF. This rearrangement joins TRBV12-3 or TRBV12-4 to TRBJ2-7, with D maybe TRBD1 (7 bases). The V end lost 7 bases, the J end lost 5 bases, and 18 bases lay between the germline ends. CDR3 length: 14 residues.

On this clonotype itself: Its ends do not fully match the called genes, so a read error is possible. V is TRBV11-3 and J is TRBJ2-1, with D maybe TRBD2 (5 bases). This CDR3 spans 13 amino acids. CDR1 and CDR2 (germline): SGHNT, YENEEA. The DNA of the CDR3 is TGTGCCAGCAGCTTAGAGGAGGAGAGTGAGCAGCTCTTC. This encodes CASSLEEESEQLF.

The CDR3 nucleotides read TGTGCCAGCAGCTTACTAGCGGGAGGGCCGGGTGAGCAGTTCTTC. Translation gives CASSLLAGGPGEQFF. V and J are TRBV7-3 and TRBJ2-1; 12 bases align to TRBD2. The CDR3 contains 15 residues. The J segment lost 9 bases and the V segment lost 2 bases, leaving 5 bases of the junction unmatched. CDR1 SGHTA and CDR2 FQGTGA come from the germline V gene. The full variable domain, completed using reference TRBV7-3 and TRBJ2-1, is GAGVSQTPSNKVTEKGKYVELRCDPISGHTALYWYRQSLGQGPEFLIYFQGTGAADDSGLPNDRFFAVRPEGSVSTLKIQRTERGDSAVYLCASSLLAGGPGEQFFGPGTRLTVL.

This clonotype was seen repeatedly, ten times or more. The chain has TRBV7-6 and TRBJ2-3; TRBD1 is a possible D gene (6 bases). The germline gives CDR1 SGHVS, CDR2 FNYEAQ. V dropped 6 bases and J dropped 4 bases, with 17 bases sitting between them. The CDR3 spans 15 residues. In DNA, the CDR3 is TGTGCCAGCAGACCCGGCAGGGGATGGGCAGATACGCAGTATTTT. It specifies CASRPGRGWADTQYF.

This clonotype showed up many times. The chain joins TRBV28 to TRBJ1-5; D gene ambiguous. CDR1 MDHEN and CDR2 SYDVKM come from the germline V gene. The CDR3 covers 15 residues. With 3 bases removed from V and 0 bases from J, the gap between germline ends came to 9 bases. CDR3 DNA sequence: TGTGCCAGCAGTTTTGGCGGGAATAGCAATCAGCCCCAGCATTTT. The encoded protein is CASSFGGNSNQPQHF.

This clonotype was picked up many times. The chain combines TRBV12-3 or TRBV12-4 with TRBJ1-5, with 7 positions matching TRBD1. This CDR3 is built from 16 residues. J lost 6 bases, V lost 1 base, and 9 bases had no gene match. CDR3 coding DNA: TGTGCCAGCAGTTTAGAGCGAGGGGGCGCGGTTCAGCCCCAGCATTTT. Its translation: CASSLERGGAVQPQHF.

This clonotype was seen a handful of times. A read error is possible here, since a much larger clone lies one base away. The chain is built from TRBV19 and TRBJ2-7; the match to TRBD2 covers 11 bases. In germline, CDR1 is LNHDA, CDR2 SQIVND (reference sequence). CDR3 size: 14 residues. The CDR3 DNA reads TGTGCCGGTAGCGTAGCGGGAGGGAGCTACGAGCAGTACTTC. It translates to CAGSVAGGSYEQYF.

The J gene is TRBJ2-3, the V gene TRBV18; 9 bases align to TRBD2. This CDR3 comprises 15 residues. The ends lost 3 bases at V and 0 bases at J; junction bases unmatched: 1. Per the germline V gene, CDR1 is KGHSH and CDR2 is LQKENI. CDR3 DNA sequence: TGTGCCAGCTCACCCGGGACTAGCAGCACAGATACGCAGTATTTT. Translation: CASSPGTSSTDTQYF.

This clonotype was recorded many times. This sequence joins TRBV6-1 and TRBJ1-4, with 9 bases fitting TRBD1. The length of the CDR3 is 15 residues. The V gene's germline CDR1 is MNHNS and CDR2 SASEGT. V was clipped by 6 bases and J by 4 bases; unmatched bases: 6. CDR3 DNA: TGTGCCAGCAGACCGCCGGGACAGGGTAATGAAAAACTGTTTTTT. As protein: CASRPPGQGNEKLFF.

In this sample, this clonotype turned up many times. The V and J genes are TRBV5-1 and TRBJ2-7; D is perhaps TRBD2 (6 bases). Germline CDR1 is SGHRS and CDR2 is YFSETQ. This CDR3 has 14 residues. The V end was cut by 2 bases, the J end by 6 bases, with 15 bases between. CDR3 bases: TGCGCCAGCAGCTTCGGGGGAGGCCCCGCCGAGCAGTACTTC. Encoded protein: CASSFGGGPAEQYF. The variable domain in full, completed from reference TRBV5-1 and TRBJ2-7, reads KAGVTQTPRYLIKTRGQQVTLSCSPISGHRSVSWYQQTPGQGLQFLFEYFSETQRNKGNFPGRFSGRQFSNSRSEMNVSTLELGDSALYLCASSFGGGPAEQYFGPGTRLTVT.